Below, 16 T cell receptor beta chains from the same sample are listed, as sequenced in a study of cytomegalovirus exposure and HLA in healthy donors (dated by TCRdb to between 2016 and 2019). The library was made by the immunoSEQ multiplex PCR assay. In TCRdb, the immuneACCESS table is reduced to in-frame sequences with V and J assigned. These tables do not hold every clone; where another copy was compared, an unresolved V gene accounts for under half, and the others remain unexplained. The sample table contains some 250,000 clones; only one count was recorded for 85% to 90% of them. Approximately 0.34% of the sample lies in the top ten. The sample was PBMCs. The origin of the receptors is a woman younger than 30 in good health and CMV-seronegative.

The sample holds one count of this clone. The chain carries TRBV12-5 and TRBJ2-2; no clear D gene. Per the germline V gene, CDR1 is LGHNT and CDR2 is FRNRAP. V lost 10 bases, J lost 2 bases, and 14 bases lay in between. This CDR3 has 14 residues. In DNA form, the CDR3 reads TGTGCTACCCCCCAGGTTACCAACACCGGGGAGCTGTTTTTT. Translated: CATPQVTNTGELFF.

This clone has a handful of counts. The rearrangement joins TRBV19 to TRBJ1-1; 7 bases are shared with TRBD1. From germline, CDR1 is LNHDA and CDR2 SQIVND (reference sequence). This CDR3 comprises 12 residues. Trimming took 6 bases from V and 7 from J; bases not matched to a gene: 5. CDR3 DNA sequence: TGTGCCAGTAGCCAGGACAGGTATGAAGCTTTCTTT. It translates to CASSQDRYEAFF.

This clone was seen just once. V and J are TRBV18 and TRBJ2-7; D is perhaps TRBD1 (6 bases). V lost 1 base and J lost 4, with 11 bases in between. From germline, CDR1 is KGHSH and CDR2 LQKENI. CDR3 length equals 14 residues. CDR3 protein: CASSPRAGAYEQYV. CDR3 in DNA: TGTGCCAGCTCACCACGGGCAGGGGCTTACGAGCAGTACGTC.

The gene calls are TRBV9 and TRBJ2-7; TRBD2 might be the D (6 bases). CDR1 is SGDLS, CDR2 YYNGEE, per germline. V was pared by 3 bases and J by 6 bases, with 13 bases between. The CDR3 consists of 13 residues. Written as DNA, the CDR3 is TGTGCCAGCAGCGCTTGGGGGGTTAGCGAGCAGTACTTC. It encodes CASSAWGVSEQYF. Combining the CDR3 with reference TRBV9 and TRBJ2-7 gives the whole variable domain DSGVTQTPKHLITATGQRVTLRCSPRSGDLSVYWYQQSLDQGLQFLIQYYNGEERAKGNILERFSAQQFPDLHSELNLSSLELGDSALYFCASSAWGVSEQYFGPGTRLTVT.

In this sample, this clone turned up once. The chain joins TRBV6-5 to TRBJ2-6; D is ambiguous. The V end was cut by 8 bases, the J end by 2 bases, with 13 bases between. The CDR3 totals 15 residues. CDR1 and CDR2 (germline): MNHEY, SVGAGI. The CDR3 reads CASADEVTGANVLTF. For the CDR3, the DNA is TGTGCCAGCGCCGACGAGGTGACTGGGGCCAACGTCCTGACTTTC.

Concerning this clone: Other DNA sequences from this sample encode an identical CDR3 as well. The chain has TRBV27 and TRBJ1-1; D is perhaps TRBD1 (5 bases). Trimming took 8 bases from V and 1 from J, leaving 8 bases between them. Per germline, CDR1 MNHEY and CDR2 SMNVEV (reference sequence). This CDR3 comprises 12 residues. CDR3 nucleotides: TGTGCCAGCTCTACAGGGAACACTGAAGCTTTCTTT. Its protein is CASSTGNTEAFF.

V is TRBV28 and J is TRBJ2-6, with 7 bases that match TRBD1. The junction had 13 bases not matched to a gene; V was cut back by 5 bases and J by 0 bases. CDR3 length: 19 residues. Germline V gives CDR1 MDHEN, CDR2 SYDVKM. The CDR3 DNA reads TGTGCCAGCAGTCTGGCCGGGACAGCTAGACTCTCTGGGGCCAACGTCCTGACTTTC. This codes for CASSLAGTARLSGANVLTF. Filled out from reference TRBV28 and TRBJ2-6, the complete variable domain reads DVKVTQSSRYLVKRTGEKVFLECVQDMDHENMFWYRQDPGLGLRLIYFSYDVKMKEKGDIPEGYSVSREKKERFSLILESASTNQTSMYLCASSLAGTARLSGANVLTFGAGSRLTVL.

This rearrangement joins TRBV7-9 to TRBJ1-2; D is undetermined. V was clipped by 6 bases and J by 4 bases, with 15 bases between them. The germline V gene has CDR1 SEHNR and CDR2 FQNEAQ (reference sequence). This CDR3 has 14 amino acids. The CDR3 DNA follows: TGTGCCAGCAGACCCCTCGACTTACTCTATGGCTACACCTTC. It translates to CASRPLDLLYGYTF.

This chain connects TRBV5-6 to TRBJ2-7; 7 bases line up with TRBD1. The V gene's germline CDR1 is SGHDT and CDR2 YYEEEE. V lost 7 bases and J lost 2; bases outside the gene matches: 6. There are 13 residues in the CDR3. CDR3 sequence (DNA): TGTGCCAGCGCTACAGGGGTCACCTACGAGCAGTACTTC. The encoded protein is CASATGVTYEQYF.

The gene calls are TRBV6-1 and TRBJ1-1; D is possibly TRBD1 (6 bases). There are 12 residues in the CDR3. V dropped 3 bases and J dropped 11 bases, with 13 bases sitting between them. Germline V gene data show CDR1 as MNHNS and CDR2 as SASEGT. In nucleotides, the CDR3 is TGTGCCAGCAGTGAGCCCCCAGGGGAGGCTTTCTTT. Translating gives CASSEPPGEAFF.

This clone has only a few counts. The chain couples TRBV7-3 to TRBJ1-4; D unclear. CDR1 and CDR2 (germline): SGHTA, FQGTGA. The CDR3 totals 16 residues. V lost 3 bases and J 8 bases, leaving 19 bases between the germline ends. CDR3 nucleotide sequence: TGTGCCAGCAGCTTTCGGACTACAGAGTTTCGGGAAAAACTGTTTTTT. Its translation is CASSFRTTEFREKLFF.

The chain carries TRBV2 and TRBJ1-1; a possible D gene is TRBD1 (5 bases). Trimming left V 2 bases short and J 6 bases short, with 25 bases between. Looked up from germline, CDR1 is SNHLY and CDR2 is FYNNEI. The CDR3 sequence is 18 residues long. The DNA of the CDR3 is TGTGCCAGCAGTGAATCTTCGGTTTTGGGGCCTTTAGGGGCTGAAGCTTTCTTT. Its protein is CASSESSVLGPLGAEAFF.

This sequence joins TRBV25-1 and TRBJ1-6; D may be TRBD1 (5 bases). V shed 2 bases and J shed 0 bases, with 14 bases lying between them. Germline-derived CDR1 and CDR2 are MGHDK and SYGVNS. This CDR3 has 18 residues. CDR3 loop: CASSELGGGSSYNSPLHF. CDR3 DNA: TGTGCCAGCAGTGAACTTGGCGGGGGAAGCTCCTATAATTCACCCCTCCACTTT.

This clone turned up a few times. The rearrangement joins TRBV7-2 to TRBJ2-7; possibly TRBD1 for D (5 bases). The germline V gene has CDR1 SGHTA and CDR2 FQGNSA. This CDR3 comprises 15 residues. The V and J ends lost 5 bases and 2 bases respectively, with 16 bases between them. This CDR3 is CASSTGSLRTYEQYF. CDR3 coding DNA: TGTGCCAGCAGCACAGGATCCCTCAGGACCTACGAGCAGTACTTC. The full variable domain, in which reference TRBV7-2 and TRBJ2-7 provide the parts outside the CDR3, is GAGVSQSPSNKVTEKGKDVELRCDPISGHTALYWYRQSLGQGLEFLIYFQGNSAPDKSGLPSDRFSAERTGGSVSTLTIQRTQQEDSAVYLCASSTGSLRTYEQYFGPGTRLTVT.

This clone was seen a single time. The rearrangement links TRBV7-9 to TRBJ2-7; a possible D gene is TRBD1 (6 bases). Between the trimmed V and J ends, which lost 5 bases and 7 bases, there was a span of 15 bases. This CDR3 has 13 amino acids. Germline lookup yields CDR1 SEHNR and CDR2 FQNEAQ (reference sequence). The CDR3 is CASSLGQFWEQYF. In DNA, the CDR3 is TGTGCCAGCAGCCTAGGACAGTTCTGGGAGCAGTACTTC.

The CDR3 nucleotides are TGTGCCAGCAGCGTAGGAGTGGGGAGAGGAGGAAACACCATATATTTT. Its translation is CASSVGVGRGGNTIYF. J is TRBJ1-3 and V is TRBV9; unclear D gene. The CDR3 sequence is 16 residues long. The germline V gene encodes CDR1 SGDLS and CDR2 YYNGEE. V was shortened by 0 bases and J by 4 bases, with 14 bases between the two germline ends.